This TCR beta chain emerged from a study of T cells in localized non-small cell lung cancer. Study-wide results and limits: Owing to sequencing of a solitary tumor region, heterogeneity cannot be discounted. Adjacent uninvolved lung had the highest clonality, suggesting focused antigen responses. Elevated circulating T cell density in blood was associated with longer overall survival. Median detection of top 100 tumor clones in adjacent lung was over 45 clones.

For this clone: As yet, its antigen is unknown.

Profiling relied on immunoSEQ multiplex PCR, and the TCRdb table lists in-frame clones only, not all of them. The data show 50,000 to 60,000 clones, with approximately 86% seen just once and approximately 15% held by the top ten. The CDR3 is 15 amino acids. Trimming took 6 bases from V and 1 from J, leaving 15 bases between them. Germline CDR1 MNHNY, CDR2 SVGAGI (reference sequence). The sequence came from a female donor with stage II lung adenocarcinoma. The sample consisted of PBMCs, taken before any cancer treatment. This chain connects TRBV6-6 to TRBJ2-5; no definite D call. The DNA for the CDR3 is TGTGCCAGCAGCCTCCCGGAGCGAGCCCAAGAGACCCAGTACTTC. It encodes CASSLPERAQETQYF.